This T cell receptor beta chain originates from a study of T cell repertoires in cytomegalovirus infection. About the research overall: CMV infection plus the matching HLA type was flagged by public TCR beta signatures.

MiXCR was run by TCRdb on the reads, yielding one entry per CDR3 protein. The sample includes 310,000 or so distinct CDR3 sequences, 8% to 10% of them seen just once. This clonotype was seen ten or more times. Its specificity is not known. The germline gives CDR1 SGHVS, CDR2 FQNEAQ. The CDR3 is 14 residues long. Trimming cost V 6 bases and J 10 bases, with 16 bases left between them. The study's findings and limits: Predominance within the ex vivo response was attributable to HLA-C-restricted CMV-specific TCR beta clonotypes. Using cumulative public TCR beta family frequency, the authors identified those who carried CMV together with the relevant HLA.

The TCR was taken from a human donor in good health (CMV status not recorded). Some clones in this sample may be carry-over from other donors' samples. The material sequenced was PBMCs. The chain uses TRBV7-8 and TRBJ1-6; D gene uncertain. In DNA form, the CDR3 reads TGTGCCAGCAGGAAGGGCCGCGAACCCTCACCCCTCCACTTT. Translated, it gives CASRKGREPSPLHF. Together with reference TRBV7-8 and TRBJ1-6, the CDR3 gives the full variable domain: GAGVSQSPRYKVAKRGQDVALRCDPISGHVSLFWYQQALGQGPEFLTYFQNEAQLDKSGLPSDRFFAERPEGSVSTLKIQRTQQEDSAVYLCASRKGREPSPLHFGNGTRLTVT.